This TCR beta chain came from a study of spatial heterogeneity in lung cancer. Study context: For the average unique TCR and UMI combination, more than nine occurrences appeared in raw reads.

TCRdb processed the 5' RACE reads anew with MiXCR; each CDR3 protein has one entry. This sample has roughly 30,000 distinct CDR3 sequences, with over 9.5% found just once. Time point indicated: blood at routine non-recurrence follow-up after resection. Sequencing was performed on whole RNA extracted from tumor and nontumor lung tissue, or from frozen PBMC, and the material was left unsorted. Trimming took 4 bases from V and 9 from J, leaving 13 bases between them. Germline CDR1 SQVTM, CDR2 ANQGSEA. There are 12 residues in the CDR3. The J gene is TRBJ2-1, the V gene TRBV29-1, with TRBD1 as a possible D gene (5 bases). The starting material was PBMCs, obtained at follow-up. The sequence was collected from a female donor with early-stage non-small cell lung cancer. The CDR3, as DNA: TGCAGCGTTGGGTCCAGGGCGCGTGAGCAGTTCTTC. It translates to CSVGSRAREQFF.